This T cell receptor (beta chain) appears in the sequencing data of a study of cytomegalovirus exposure and HLA in healthy donors. Regarding the study as a whole: Compared with the roughly 700-donor mean, an Asian-associated ancestry cluster reportedly had fewer N-insertions, according to a later analysis.

PCR used 60 Vbeta primers and 13 Jbeta primers. Some clones are missing from TCRdb's copy, which holds only in-frame ones; the method was immunoSEQ multiplex PCR. The profile shows roughly 100,000 clones, around 83% of them singletons. CDR3 size: 14 residues. Trimming cost V 0 bases and J 2 bases, with 6 bases left between them. Looked up from germline, CDR1 is SGDLS and CDR2 is YYNGEE. Notes on this clone: Its target is unknown.

Healthy bone marrow donors supplied every sample. Sequencing was carried out using PBMCs. J is TRBJ1-5 and V is TRBV9; D call uncertain. The clonotype originates from a man aged 25 to 45 in good health and CMV-seronegative. CDR3 in amino acids: CASSVGGGNQPQHF. CDR3 nucleotides: TGTGCCAGCAGCGTAGGCGGTGGCAATCAGCCCCAGCATTTT.